The next 16 T cell receptor beta chains were all read from a single sample in a study of blood T cell repertoires in COVID-19. Clones were sequenced by immunoSEQ multiplex PCR, and TCRdb holds only the in-frame ones, with some missing. The data hold 40,000 to 55,000 clones, with 85% to 90% observed a single time. The sequenced sample was peripheral blood. The receptor source for this set is a human donor in a cohort sampled during active COVID-19.

This rearrangement joins TRBV24-1 to TRBJ2-5, with D possibly matching TRBD1 (7 bases). The CDR3 consists of 15 residues. In germline, CDR1 is KGHDR, CDR2 SFDVKD. The germline V and J ends were trimmed by 5 bases and 1 base, with 13 bases remaining between them. CDR3 DNA sequence: TGTGCCACCAGTGCGGCAGGGGGACTCCAAGAGACCCAGTACTTC. Protein sequence: CATSAAGGLQETQYF.

The rearrangement links TRBV24-1 to TRBJ2-7; 8 positions match TRBD1. V dropped 4 bases and J dropped 3; count of bases not matched to a gene: 10. This CDR3 contains 16 residues. Looked up from germline, CDR1 is KGHDR and CDR2 is SFDVKD. The CDR3 reads CATSEGETGAYYEQYV. In nucleotides, the CDR3 is TGTGCCACCAGTGAGGGCGAGACAGGGGCCTACTACGAGCAGTACGTC.

V and J are TRBV27 and TRBJ2-2; TRBD1 matches at 9 bases. The CDR3 is 12 amino acids. Germline V gene lookup returns CDR1 MNHEY and CDR2 SMNVEV (reference sequence). J gave up 9 bases and V 9 bases, and 5 bases lay outside the gene matches. The CDR3 nucleotides are TGTGCCAGTGGACAGGGGCGATGGGAGCTGTTTTTT. This codes for CASGQGRWELFF.

The chain links TRBV5-1 to TRBJ1-5; no firm D call. With 0 bases removed from V and 1 base from J, the gap between germline ends came to 14 bases. The germline V gene encodes CDR1 SGHRS and CDR2 YFSETQ. The CDR3 runs to 17 residues. Written as DNA, the CDR3 is TGCGCCAGCAGCTTGGGACTCCCCGAAAAAAGCAATCAGCCCCAGCATTTT. Protein: CASSLGLPEKSNQPQHF.

V is TRBV19 and J is TRBJ2-2; 10 bases agree with TRBD1. Germline V gene lookup returns CDR1 LNHDA and CDR2 SQIVND (reference sequence). The CDR3 loop spans 14 amino acids. Trimming took 10 bases from V and 1 from J; bases not matched to a gene: 3. The CDR3 spells CATRTGGNTGELFF. The CDR3 DNA reads TGTGCCACCCGGACAGGGGGGAACACCGGGGAGCTGTTTTTT.

The CDR3 here is CASSLASGYTF. In DNA, the CDR3 is TGTGCCAGCAGCTTGGCCAGTGGCTACACCTTC. The chain is built from TRBV5-5 and TRBJ1-2; D not resolved. This CDR3 has 11 residues. CDR1 is SGHKS, CDR2 YYEKEE, per germline (reference sequence). V lost 0 bases, J lost 7 bases, and 4 bases lay in between.

The chain uses TRBV19 and TRBJ1-5; D is uncertain. Per germline, CDR1 LNHDA and CDR2 SQIVND (reference sequence). The CDR3 totals 14 residues. Trimming took off 1 base at V and 6 bases at J, with 10 bases between the two ends. The CDR3 reads CASSIAGIAQPQHF. For the CDR3, the DNA is TGTGCCAGTAGTATAGCGGGTATTGCTCAGCCCCAGCATTTT.

This chain connects TRBV2 to TRBJ1-2; 7 positions agree with TRBD1. CDR3 length: 16 residues. Trimming cost V 0 bases and J 4 bases; bases outside gene matches: 8. Germline V gene data show CDR1 as SNHLY and CDR2 as FYNNEI. CDR3 nucleotide sequence: TGTGCCAGCAGTGAAGCGGAAGGGGGCTCGGGCTATGGCTACACCTTC. As protein: CASSEAEGGSGYGYTF.

The rearrangement links TRBV24-1 to TRBJ2-3, with 7 bases matching TRBD1. Trimming removed 11 bases from V and 3 bases from J; junction bases left unmatched: 7. This CDR3 spans 13 amino acids. The germline gives CDR1 KGHDR, CDR2 SFDVKD. Here the CDR3 reads CAISHRGTDTQYF. Here the CDR3 DNA reads TGTGCCATCAGCCACAGGGGAACAGATACGCAGTATTTT.

The chain uses TRBV7-2 and TRBJ2-1; TRBD2 aligns across 9 bases. Germline lookup yields CDR1 SGHTA and CDR2 FQGNSA. V shed 3 bases and J 1 base; nucleotides not matched to a gene: 7. The CDR3 runs to 17 residues. In DNA, the CDR3 is TGTGCCAGCAGCTTGAGTAGCGGGGGTCGATCCTACAATGAGCAGTTCTTC. It encodes CASSLSSGGRSYNEQFF.

V gene TRBV7-2 combines with J gene TRBJ1-3, with unresolved D. The CDR3 contains 12 residues. Germline V gene lookup returns CDR1 SGHTA and CDR2 FQGNSA. Trimming left V 2 bases short and J 8 bases short, with 7 bases between. Here the CDR3 reads CASSLSQDTIYF. The CDR3 coding sequence is TGTGCCAGCAGCTTATCCCAGGACACCATATATTTT.

The rearrangement links TRBV3-1 (or the pseudogene TRBV3-2) to TRBJ2-3; TRBD2 matches 9 bases. The V segment lost 0 bases and the J segment 4 bases; nucleotides outside the gene matches: 11. Germline loops: CDR1 LGHDT, CDR2 YNNKEL (reference sequence). This CDR3 is 18 amino acids long. CDR3 region: CASSQDLAGGPRADTQYF. The CDR3 DNA reads TGTGCCAGCAGCCAAGATTTGGCGGGAGGGCCAAGGGCAGATACGCAGTATTTT.

The chain couples TRBV27 to TRBJ2-6; D possibly corresponds to TRBD2 (6 bases). Trimming shortened V by 3 bases and J by 0 bases, and 18 bases separated the two germline ends. This CDR3 region has 19 residues. Germline CDR1 is MNHEY and CDR2 is SMNVEV (reference sequence). The CDR3 is CASSFFATSINSGANVLTF. The CDR3 nucleotides read TGTGCCAGCAGTTTCTTCGCGACTAGTATCAACTCTGGGGCCAACGTCCTGACTTTC.

The gene calls are TRBV7-9 and TRBJ1-1; 8 nucleotides match TRBD1. Trimming removed 5 bases from V and 1 base from J; junction bases left unmatched: 6. CDR1 SEHNR and CDR2 FQNEAQ come from the germline V gene (reference sequence). The CDR3 sequence is 15 residues long. CDR3 sequence reads: CASSTLGQGNTEAFF. The CDR3 DNA sequence: TGTGCCAGCAGCACCCTCGGACAGGGGAACACTGAAGCTTTCTTT. Variable domain in full (rest from reference TRBV7-9 and TRBJ1-1): DTGVSQNPRHKITKRGQNVTFRCDPISEHNRLYWYRQTLGQGPEFLTYFQNEAQLEKSRLLSDRFSAERPKGSFSTLEIQRTEQGDSAMYLCASSTLGQGNTEAFFGQGTRLTVV.

This clone was picked up one time. The rearrangement joins TRBV7-2 to TRBJ2-2, with TRBD2 identical over 8 bases. The trim removed 5 bases at V and 5 bases at J, leaving 7 bases unmatched. The germline gives CDR1 SGHTA, CDR2 FQGNSA. This CDR3 is built from 15 residues. This CDR3 is CASSPPTGGTGELFF. In DNA form, the CDR3 reads TGTGCCAGCAGCCCCCCCACGGGGGGGACCGGGGAGCTGTTTTTT.

The V gene is TRBV21-1, the J gene TRBJ2-1; TRBD2 was called by the table and not checked on the DNA. TRBV21-1 is shown as a pseudogene. The CDR3 is 20 amino acids. CDR3 amino acids: CASSPAGVAGGPSSYNEQFF. The CDR3 nucleotides read TGTGCCAGCAGCCCCGCCGGCGTAGCGGGAGGTCCGAGCTCCTACAATGAGCAGTTCTTC.